The rows below give T cell receptor beta chains drawn from one sample of a study of cytomegalovirus exposure and HLA in healthy donors. Assay: immunoSEQ multiplex PCR; the TCRdb copy retains only in-frame clones and omits some. The table has under 140,000 clones, roughly 88% seen once. Sequenced input: PBMCs. These receptors all stem from a woman between 25 and 40 years old in good health and CMV-seropositive. Both conserved end residues are part of each CDR3. The order of the fields is J gene, D gene, V gene, clone size, CDR3 protein, CDR3 DNA. A D gene is named only where the DNA matches it firmly. Clone size is stated in some rows and not others, as once, few, many or a class when expanded.

TRBJ1-3 NA TRBV7-9 NA CASRSGVAGNTIYF TGTGCCAGCAGGTCGGGGGTAGCGGGAAACACCATATATTTT
TRBJ2-7 TRBD1 TRBV28 NA CASSSPGQGADEQYF TGTGCCAGCAGCTCCCCCGGACAGGGGGCCGACGAGCAGTACTTC
TRBJ1-5 NA TRBV16 NA CASSQFIARGEGRHF TGTGCCAGCAGCCAATTTATCGCACGTGGGGAGGGCCGGCATTTT
TRBJ1-4 NA TRBV27 NA CASSALGGEEVKLFF TGTGCCAGCAGTGCCCTTGGGGGGGAGGAGGTAAAACTGTTTTTT
TRBJ2-7 NA TRBV6-1 NA CASSDRTNEQYF TGTGCCAGCAGTGATCGGACAAACGAGCAGTACTTC
TRBJ2-3 NA TRBV14 NA CASSPGLLRGDTQYF TGTGCCAGCAGCCCGGGACTCCTTCGGGGGGATACGCAGTATTTT
TRBJ2-5 TRBD1 TRBV7-3 few CASSQQGVLGETQYF TGTGCCAGCAGCCAACAGGGGGTGTTAGGAGAGACCCAGTACTTC
TRBJ2-2 TRBD2 TRBV6-5 NA CASSETSGSTGELFF TGTGCCAGCAGCGAAACTAGCGGGTCCACCGGGGAGCTGTTTTTT
TRBJ1-5 TRBD1 TRBV6-1 NA CASNPGGGQPQHF TGTGCCAGCAACCCAGGGGGCGGTCAGCCCCAGCATTTT
TRBJ2-4 NA TRBV5-6 NA CASSLYRGNIQYF TGTGCCAGCAGCTTGTATAGGGGAAACATTCAGTACTTC
TRBJ2-7 TRBD2 TRBV5-6 NA CASSYTSGPIYEQYF TGTGCCAGCAGCTACACTAGCGGCCCGATCTACGAGCAGTACTTC
TRBJ2-7 TRBD1 TRBV11-2 few CASSLGTGLYEQYF TGTGCCAGCAGCTTAGGGACAGGGTTGTACGAGCAGTACTTC
TRBJ2-5 NA TRBV7-6 once CASSRRVQETQYF TGTGCCAGCAGCCGCCGGGTTCAAGAGACCCAGTACTTC
TRBJ2-7 TRBD1 TRBV28 NA CASSPDRGTYEQYF TGTGCCAGCAGCCCCGACAGGGGAACCTACGAGCAGTACTTC
TRBJ2-2 TRBD2 TRBV5-1 NA CASSLGSGVNTGELFF TGCGCCAGCAGCTTGGGGAGCGGGGTGAACACCGGGGAGCTGTTTTTT
TRBJ2-1 TRBD2 TRBV6-5 NA CASSQLAGGLDEQFF TGTGCCAGCAGCCAACTAGCGGGGGGGTTAGATGAGCAGTTCTTC
TRBJ2-7 TRBD2 TRBV18 NA CASSPRVGSGVWEQYF TGTGCCAGCTCACCTAGAGTCGGTAGCGGGGTATGGGAGCAGTACTTC
TRBJ2-1 NA TRBV7-9 once CASSLGSGIPNEQFF TGTGCCAGCAGCCTGGGATCAGGGATTCCCAATGAGCAGTTCTTC
TRBJ2-5 TRBD1 TRBV2 NA CASSARDRGMGTQYF TGTGCCAGCAGTGCGCGGGACAGGGGTATGGGGACCCAGTACTTC
TRBJ1-2 TRBD1 TRBV29-1 NA CSVFPTGTGQRYGYTF TGCAGCGTTTTTCCCACCGGGACAGGGCAGCGCTATGGCTACACCTTC
TRBJ2-3 TRBD2 TRBV27 NA CASSPSGGTDTQYF TGTGCCAGCAGTCCTAGCGGGGGCACAGATACGCAGTATTTT
TRBJ1-1 TRBD1 TRBV7-9 NA CASSRTVGQGTNTEAFF TGTGCCAGCAGCCGAACTGTGGGACAGGGGACGAACACTGAAGCTTTCTTT
TRBJ1-2 NA TRBV21-1 NA CASSKSSGQVYGYTF TGTGCCAGCAGCAAAAGTTCGGGACAGGTTTATGGCTACACCTTC
TRBJ1-2 TRBD1 TRBV30 NA CAWSQGGAAVGYTF TGTGCCTGGAGCCAAGGGGGCGCGGCTGTCGGCTACACCTTC
TRBJ1-4 TRBD1 TRBV5-6 NA CASSLGGGTGGHNEKLFF TGTGCCAGCAGCTTGGGCGGAGGGACAGGGGGCCATAATGAAAAACTGTTTTTT
TRBJ2-1 TRBD2 TRBV29-1 NA CSVGTSGANEQFF TGCAGCGTCGGGACTAGCGGGGCAAATGAGCAGTTCTTC
TRBJ1-2 NA TRBV13 once CASSSDKIDGYTF TGTGCCAGCAGCTCGGACAAGATCGATGGCTACACCTTC
TRBJ1-3 NA TRBV6-5 once CASSSTGNTIYF TGTGCCAGCAGTTCGACTGGGAACACCATATATTTT
TRBJ2-1 NA TRBV27 once CASSLSETAYNEQFF TGTGCCAGCAGTTTATCGGAGACTGCCTACAATGAGCAGTTCTTC
TRBJ1-4 TRBD1 TRBV19 NA CASSTRTGEYEKLFF TGTGCCAGTAGTACCCGGACAGGGGAGTATGAAAAACTGTTTTTT
TRBJ1-2 TRBD1 TRBV29-1 NA CSVERSGTGAGYTF TGCAGCGTCGAAAGATCCGGGACAGGGGCCGGCTACACCTTC
TRBJ1-2 NA TRBV5-6 NA CASRASNYGYTF TGTGCCAGCAGGGCCTCCAACTATGGCTACACCTTC
TRBJ2-1 TRBD2 TRBV7-7 NA CASSLGLAGSNEQFF TGTGCCAGCAGCCTCGGACTAGCGGGAAGCAATGAGCAGTTCTTC
TRBJ1-5 NA TRBV19 NA CASSRWTAQGPQHF TGTGCCAGCTCACGTTGGACAGCCCAAGGGCCCCAGCATTTT
TRBJ2-3 NA TRBV29-1 once CSVGTGTDTQYF TGCAGCGTTGGAACAGGCACAGATACGCAGTATTTT
TRBJ1-1 NA TRBV27 NA CASSLKGWGNTEAFF TGTGCCAGCAGTTTGAAGGGGTGGGGGAACACTGAAGCTTTCTTT
TRBJ1-1 NA TRBV5-6 NA CASSFGNTEAFF TGTGCCAGCAGCTTCGGTAACACTGAAGCTTTCTTT
TRBJ1-2 TRBD1 TRBV4-3 NA CASSQDSFRPTGVNGYTF TGCGCCAGCAGCCAAGATAGTTTTCGTCCCACAGGGGTTAATGGCTACACCTTC
TRBJ1-3 TRBD1 TRBV5-1 NA CASSPGQGLGNTIYF TGCGCCAGCAGCCCGGGACAGGGGTTAGGAAACACCATATATTTT
TRBJ2-5 TRBD2 TRBV10-3 NA CAISESKVGREWNLETQYF TGTGCCATCAGTGAGTCGAAAGTGGGGCGGGAGTGGAATCTAGAGACCCAGTACTTC
TRBJ1-6 NA TRBV7-9 few CASSREGTPLHF TGTGCCAGCAGCCGGGAGGGCACACCCCTCCACTTT
TRBJ2-5 TRBD2 TRBV28 NA CASRGLAGGPGETQYF TGTGCCAGCAGGGGACTAGCGGGGGGGCCGGGAGAGACCCAGTACTTC
TRBJ1-1 NA TRBV7-2 NA CASSLNPGVNTEAFF TGTGCCAGCAGCTTAAACCCAGGGGTGAACACTGAAGCTTTCTTT
TRBJ1-2 NA TRBV6-6 NA CASSIEIQGGYTF TGTGCCAGCAGTATCGAGATACAGGGTGGCTACACCTTC
TRBJ2-5 TRBD2 TRBV7-2 NA CASRGLAGVLETQYF TGTGCCAGCAGGGGACTAGCGGGAGTTTTGGAGACCCAGTACTTC
TRBJ2-5 NA TRBV29-1 NA CSVKGPTGQETQYF TGCAGCGTGAAGGGCCCGACAGGCCAAGAGACCCAGTACTTC
TRBJ1-1 NA TRBV19 few CASSGAGPGNTEAFF TGTGCCAGTAGTGGGGCAGGACCGGGGAACACTGAAGCTTTCTTT
TRBJ1-3 NA TRBV19 NA CASTSDRVGNTIYF NA
TRBJ1-2 NA TRBV27 once CASSLRRAGEIYGYTF TGTGCCAGCAGTTTACGCCGCGCAGGGGAGATCTATGGCTACACCTTC
TRBJ2-7 NA TRBV19 NA CASSYRISYEQYF TGTGCCAGTAGCTACAGGATTTCCTACGAGCAGTACTTC